This paragraph reports one TCR beta chain. The CDR3 loop spans 16 amino acids. In germline, CDR1 is KGHDR, CDR2 SFDVKD. The trim removed 4 bases at V and 1 base at J, leaving 5 bases unmatched. The data are from a study of blood T cell repertoires in COVID-19. Across the whole study: The origin of the acute and convalescent COVID-19 samples was the United States, Italy and Spain. The cDNA or gDNA used as material had been derived from T cells, B-cell-depleted T cells, or PBMCs.

Method: immunoSEQ multiplex PCR; TCRdb's copy keeps in-frame clones and lacks some. The sample consists of 150,000 to 200,000 clones, about 92% of them appearing once. The origin of this receptor is a man aged 25-40 years with COVID-19, enrolled during active disease. Specimen: peripheral blood. The rearrangement links TRBV24-1 to TRBJ2-1; 8 bases are a match to TRBD2. The CDR3 coding sequence is TGTGCCACCAGTGAGGCCGGGACTAGTTCCTACAATGAGCAGTTCTTC. Protein: CATSEAGTSSYNEQFF.